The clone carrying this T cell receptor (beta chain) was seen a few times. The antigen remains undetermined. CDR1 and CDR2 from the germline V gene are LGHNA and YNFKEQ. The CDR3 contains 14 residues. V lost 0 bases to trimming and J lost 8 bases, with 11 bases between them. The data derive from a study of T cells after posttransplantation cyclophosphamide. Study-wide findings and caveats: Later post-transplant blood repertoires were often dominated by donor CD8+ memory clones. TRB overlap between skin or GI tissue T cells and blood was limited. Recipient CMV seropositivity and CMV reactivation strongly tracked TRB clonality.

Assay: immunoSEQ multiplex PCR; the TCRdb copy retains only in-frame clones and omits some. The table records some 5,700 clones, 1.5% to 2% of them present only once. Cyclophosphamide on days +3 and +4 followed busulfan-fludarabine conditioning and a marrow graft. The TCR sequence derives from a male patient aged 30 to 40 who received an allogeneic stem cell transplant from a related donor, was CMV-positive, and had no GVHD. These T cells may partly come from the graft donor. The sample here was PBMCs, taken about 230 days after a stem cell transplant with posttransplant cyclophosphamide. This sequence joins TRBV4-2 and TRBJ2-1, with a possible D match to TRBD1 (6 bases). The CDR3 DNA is TGTGCCAGCAGCCAAGAGCAGGGGCGCGATGAGCAGTTCTTC. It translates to CASSQEQGRDEQFF.